The 14 T cell receptor beta chains below were found in one sample sequenced in a study of cytomegalovirus exposure and HLA in healthy donors. Primers: 60 Vbeta forward and 13 Jbeta reverse. Libraries were prepared by immunoSEQ multiplex PCR; TCRdb keeps only in-frame clonotypes and omits some of them. This sample has more than 130,000 clones; roughly three quarters occur once, and the top ten carry more than 3%. The sample taken for sequencing was PBMCs. Every receptor here comes from a man aged 18-30 years in good health and CMV-seronegative.

J is TRBJ2-1 and V is TRBV29-1, with D maybe TRBD1 (6 bases). The V gene lost 4 bases and the J gene lost 0 bases, with 10 bases spanning the gap. CDR1 is SQVTM and CDR2 is ANQGSEA in the germline V gene. The CDR3 consists of 14 residues. CDR3 sequence reads: CSVVDRRSYNEQFF. In nucleotides, the CDR3 is TGCAGCGTTGTTGACAGGCGCTCCTACAATGAGCAGTTCTTC.

A single count supports this clone. The chain combines TRBV28 with TRBJ2-3; TRBD1 matches at 8 bases. This CDR3 contains 15 residues. Germline-derived CDR1 and CDR2 are MDHEN and SYDVKM. With 6 bases clipped from V and 2 bases from J, the junction kept 7 bases outside the gene matches. The CDR3 sequence is CASSRDRRYTDTQYF. The CDR3 bases are TGTGCCAGCAGCCGGGACAGGCGCTACACAGATACGCAGTATTTT. Together with reference TRBV28 and TRBJ2-3, the CDR3 gives the full variable domain: DVKVTQSSRYLVKRTGEKVFLECVQDMDHENMFWYRQDPGLGLRLIYFSYDVKMKEKGDIPEGYSVSREKKERFSLILESASTNQTSMYLCASSRDRRYTDTQYFGPGTRLTVL.

This chain connects TRBV28 to TRBJ2-3; D is perhaps TRBD2 (6 bases). Germline V gives CDR1 MDHEN, CDR2 SYDVKM. V was shortened by 4 bases and J by 0 bases, with 11 bases between the two germline ends. The length of the CDR3 is 15 residues. The CDR3 is CASSWGGGSTDTQYF. Here the CDR3 DNA reads TGTGCCAGCAGTTGGGGAGGCGGGAGCACAGATACGCAGTATTTT.

The rearrangement links TRBV29-1 to TRBJ1-5; TRBD1 might be the D (6 bases). This CDR3 contains 17 residues. Germline lookup yields CDR1 SQVTM and CDR2 ANQGSEA. The germline V and J ends were trimmed by 4 bases and 1 base, with 20 bases remaining between them. Here the CDR3 DNA reads TGCAGCGTTGTTTTGGTCGCAGGGGCGGCGAGCAATCAGCCCCAGCATTTT. This codes for CSVVLVAGAASNQPQHF.

This clone was counted a single time. CDR3 sequence: CASSARRLYSYEQYF. In nucleotides, the CDR3 is TGTGCCAGCAGTGCTAGGCGTTTGTATTCCTACGAGCAGTACTTC. The gene calls are TRBV6-1 and TRBJ2-7; D not certain. Between the trimmed V and J ends, which lost 4 bases and 1 base, there was a span of 14 bases. There are 15 residues in the CDR3. Looked up from germline, CDR1 is MNHNS and CDR2 is SASEGT.

The V and J genes are TRBV7-2 and TRBJ2-5; D perhaps matches TRBD2 (6 bases). TRBJ2-7 matches the DNA end more closely, so the J call is doubtful. The CDR3 extends over 16 amino acids. Germline loops: CDR1 SGHTA, CDR2 FQGNSA. The CDR3 protein is CASSFWGLTNSYEQYF. CDR3 sequence (DNA): TGTGCCAGCAGCTTTTGGGGACTCACGAATTCCTACGAGCAGTACTTC.

CDR3 in amino acids: CASSLGSSEKETQYF. Here the CDR3 DNA reads TGTGCCAGCAGCTTAGGATCGTCAGAAAAAGAGACCCAGTACTTC. J is TRBJ2-5 and V is TRBV7-9; D unresolved. The ends were cut back, 1 base at V and 3 bases at J, with 12 bases in the middle. CDR3 length: 15 residues. From germline, CDR1 is SEHNR and CDR2 FQNEAQ (reference sequence).

V gene TRBV14 combines with J gene TRBJ2-5, with 9 nucleotides matching TRBD2. The length of the CDR3 is 15 residues. CDR1 is SGHDN, CDR2 FVKESK, per germline. J was trimmed by 2 bases and V by 4 bases; bases with no gene match: 5. CDR3: CASSLSSGGQETQYF. CDR3 DNA: TGTGCCAGCAGCCTTTCGAGCGGGGGGCAAGAGACCCAGTACTTC.

The J gene is TRBJ1-2, the V gene TRBV12-5; the match to TRBD1 covers 10 bases. Germline CDR1 reads LGHNT; CDR2 reads FRNRAP. Losses at the gene ends were 4 bases for V and 5 bases for J; bases not matched to a gene: 4. The CDR3 consists of 14 residues. CDR3 nucleotides: TGTGCTAGTGGTTCGGGGACAGGGGCGTATGGCTACACCTTC. Residues: CASGSGTGAYGYTF. The entire variable domain, with the rest obtained from reference TRBV12-5 and TRBJ1-2, is as follows: DARVTQTPRHKVTEMGQEVTMRCQPILGHNTVFWYRQTMMQGLELLAYFRNRAPLDDSGMPKDRFSAEMPDATLATLKIQPSEPRDSAVYFCASGSGTGAYGYTFGSGTRLTVV.

A few counts support this clone. The gene calls are TRBV7-9 and TRBJ1-5; D uncertain. The CDR3 has 13 amino acids. The germline V and J ends were trimmed by 2 bases and 4 bases, with 6 bases remaining between them. The germline V gene encodes CDR1 SEHNR and CDR2 FQNEAQ (reference sequence). The CDR3 nucleotides read TGTGCCAGCAGCTTATCTCAGAATCAGCCCCAGCATTTT. This sequence encodes CASSLSQNQPQHF. Drawing the rest from reference TRBV7-9 and TRBJ1-5, the complete variable domain is DTGVSQNPRHKITKRGQNVTFRCDPISEHNRLYWYRQTLGQGPEFLTYFQNEAQLEKSRLLSDRFSAERPKGSFSTLEIQRTEQGDSAMYLCASSLSQNQPQHFGDGTRLSIL.

This rearrangement joins TRBV6-6 to TRBJ2-5; weak D call: TRBD2 (7 bases). The CDR3 runs to 14 residues. Germline CDR1 reads MNHNY; CDR2 reads SVGAGI (reference sequence). V was shortened by 2 bases and J by 11 bases, with 18 bases between the two germline ends. CDR3 sequence: CASSYGGGLGEQYF. The CDR3 nucleotides are TGTGCCAGCAGTTACGGGGGGGGCCTTGGGGAGCAGTACTTC.

The chain links TRBV27 to TRBJ2-7; 9 positions match TRBD1. V lost 6 bases and J lost 4; bases outside the gene matches: 7. CDR1 and CDR2 from the germline V gene are MNHEY and SMNVEV (reference sequence). The CDR3 contains 14 residues. CDR3 residues: CASRPDRGWYEQYF. In DNA form, the CDR3 reads TGTGCCAGCAGACCTGACAGGGGGTGGTACGAGCAGTACTTC.

The chain combines TRBV7-8 with TRBJ1-2; a possible D gene is TRBD1 (6 bases). This CDR3 has 15 residues. V was shortened by 1 base and J by 3 bases, with 12 bases between the two germline ends. In germline, CDR1 is SGHVS, CDR2 FQNEAQ. CDR3 residues: CASSLVTGQHYGYTF. Written as DNA, the CDR3 is TGTGCCAGCAGCTTAGTGACAGGACAGCACTATGGCTACACCTTC.

The V gene is TRBV28, the J gene TRBJ2-3; 10 bases fit TRBD2. V trimming: 7 bases; J trimming: 4 bases; junction bases outside the gene matches: 5. Germline V CDR1 and CDR2: MDHEN, SYDVKM. The CDR3 covers 14 residues. The CDR3 region is CASKVAGGPDTQYF. In DNA, the CDR3 is TGTGCCAGCAAGGTAGCGGGGGGCCCAGATACGCAGTATTTT. Full variable domain (remainder filled in from reference TRBV28 and TRBJ2-3): DVKVTQSSRYLVKRTGEKVFLECVQDMDHENMFWYRQDPGLGLRLIYFSYDVKMKEKGDIPEGYSVSREKKERFSLILESASTNQTSMYLCASKVAGGPDTQYFGPGTRLTVL.